Presented here are 30 T cell receptor beta chains from one specimen sequenced in a study of blood T cell repertoires in COVID-19. Here immunoSEQ multiplex PCR was the method, and the copy in TCRdb shows in-frame clones only, minus some. Seen here are about 120,000 clones, less than 75% observed once, and the top ten hold more than 7.5%. Sequences were obtained from peripheral blood. The origin of the receptors is an older woman with acute or convalescent COVID-19.

CDR3 residues: CASSLASTPGERKLFF. The CDR3 DNA is TGCGCCAGCAGCTTGGCCTCGACCCCCGGCGAGCGAAAACTGTTTTTT. The chain employs TRBV5-1 and TRBJ1-4; D unclear. From germline, CDR1 is SGHRS and CDR2 YFSETQ. The CDR3 contains 16 residues. V was clipped by 0 bases and J by 10 bases, with 19 bases between them.

This clone was seen a few times. The chain is built from TRBV28 and TRBJ2-1; 8 bases line up with TRBD2. From germline, CDR1 is MDHEN and CDR2 SYDVKM. This CDR3 comprises 13 residues. The V and J ends lost 11 bases and 10 bases, in that order; junction bases with no gene match: 13. The CDR3 spells CALRGAGQAEQFF. CDR3 DNA: TGTGCCTTGCGGGGGGCCGGCCAGGCGGAGCAGTTCTTC.

The CDR3 spells CASSLRGTGGNQPQHF. The CDR3 DNA is TGTGCCAGCAGCTTACGGGGGACAGGGGGCAATCAGCCCCAGCATTTT. V usage is TRBV7-2 and J usage is TRBJ1-5, with 10 nucleotides matching TRBD1. CDR3 length equals 16 residues. Germline trimming cut 2 bases from V and 2 bases from J; bases unmatched to any gene: 3. CDR1 and CDR2 from the germline V gene are SGHTA and FQGNSA. Together with reference TRBV7-2 and TRBJ1-5, the CDR3 gives the full variable domain: GAGVSQSPSNKVTEKGKDVELRCDPISGHTALYWYRQSLGQGLEFLIYFQGNSAPDKSGLPSDRFSAERTGGSVSTLTIQRTQQEDSAVYLCASSLRGTGGNQPQHFGDGTRLSIL.

This clone was recorded a few times. The chain combines TRBV7-9 with TRBJ2-3, with TRBD2 identical over 12 bases. Germline CDR1 reads SEHNR; CDR2 reads FQNEAQ (reference sequence). Germline trimming cut 2 bases from V and 5 bases from J; bases unmatched to any gene: 11. The CDR3 spans 18 residues. CDR3 DNA: TGTGCCAGCAGCTTATCCCTAGCGGGGGGGTCGGCACGAGATACGCAGTATTTT. Protein product: CASSLSLAGGSARDTQYF.

The V gene is TRBV19, the J gene TRBJ1-5; 7 nucleotides match TRBD1. The CDR3 is 15 amino acids. Germline assignment: CDR1 LNHDA and CDR2 SQIVND (reference sequence). The V gene end was trimmed by 5 bases and the J gene end by 7 bases; junction bases not matched to a gene: 11. CDR3 amino acids: CASSDWDRRRQPQHF. CDR3 coding DNA: TGTGCCAGTAGTGACTGGGACAGACGTCGACAGCCCCAGCATTTT.

This chain connects TRBV5-1 to TRBJ2-5; 9 nucleotides match TRBD1. This CDR3 has 15 amino acids. The junction had 6 bases not matched to a gene; V was cut back by 4 bases and J by 2 bases. Germline V gene lookup returns CDR1 SGHRS and CDR2 YFSETQ. The CDR3 DNA reads as TGCGCCAGCAGCACCGCCGGGACAGGGCAAGAGACCCAGTACTTC. This translates into CASSTAGTGQETQYF. Variable domain in full (rest from reference TRBV5-1 and TRBJ2-5): KAGVTQTPRYLIKTRGQQVTLSCSPISGHRSVSWYQQTPGQGLQFLFEYFSETQRNKGNFPGRFSGRQFSNSRSEMNVSTLELGDSALYLCASSTAGTGQETQYFGPGTRLLVL.

The rearrangement uses TRBV6-6 and TRBJ1-4; D unresolved. V was trimmed by 5 bases and J by 3 bases, leaving 10 bases between them. Looked up from germline, CDR1 is MNHNY and CDR2 is SVGAGI (reference sequence). This CDR3 spans 14 amino acids. CDR3 bases: TGTGCCAGCAGTCATGAGGGTTCTAATGAAAAACTGTTTTTT. As protein: CASSHEGSNEKLFF.

This chain links TRBV30 with TRBJ1-6; 9 nucleotides match TRBD1. The CDR3 runs to 13 residues. Germline V gene data show CDR1 as GTSNPN and CDR2 as SVGIG (reference sequence). With 5 bases clipped from V and 7 bases from J, the junction kept 3 bases outside the gene matches. CDR3 sequence: CAWGQGWNSPLHF. DNA of the CDR3: TGTGCCTGGGGACAGGGGTGGAATTCACCCCTCCACTTT.

The chain employs TRBV6-6 and TRBJ2-7; the match to TRBD1 covers 11 bases. Unmatched junction bases numbered 1, after V lost 6 bases and J lost 3 bases. Germline V CDR1 and CDR2: MNHNY, SVGAGI (reference sequence). This CDR3 contains 13 residues. The CDR3 nucleotides read TGTGCCAGCAGAGGGACAGGGGGCTACGAGCAGTACTTC. Translating it yields CASRGTGGYEQYF.

The rearrangement uses TRBV6-6 and TRBJ2-3, with D unresolved. The CDR3 sequence is 16 residues long. Trimming took 5 bases from V and 0 from J, leaving 15 bases between them. Germline lookup yields CDR1 MNHNY and CDR2 SVGAGI (reference sequence). CDR3 nucleotide sequence: TGTGCCAGCAGTCGAGTCTGGGCCCAGAGCACAGATACGCAGTATTTT. This gives the protein CASSRVWAQSTDTQYF.

This rearrangement joins TRBV9 to TRBJ2-3; D is possibly TRBD2 (6 bases). V was cut by 2 bases and J by 0 bases, with 13 bases left in between. Germline values: CDR1 SGDLS, CDR2 YYNGEE. The CDR3 length is 16 residues. The CDR3 spells CASSVFGGLSTDTQYF. CDR3 DNA sequence: TGTGCCAGCAGCGTTTTTGGGGGACTCAGCACAGATACGCAGTATTTT.

This clone occurred a few times. The gene calls are TRBV7-9 and TRBJ1-6; 7 bases agree with TRBD1. Per the germline V gene, CDR1 is SEHNR and CDR2 is FQNEAQ (reference sequence). The CDR3 totals 15 residues. J was trimmed by 10 bases and V by 5 bases; bases with no gene match: 11. The CDR3 spells CASSGDRDKTSPLHF. In nucleotides, the CDR3 is TGTGCCAGCAGCGGTGACAGGGACAAAACCTCACCCCTCCACTTT.

On this clone itself: Other DNA sequences in the sample encode the same CDR3. The chain combines TRBV7-2 with TRBJ2-3; 7 bases align to TRBD1. This CDR3 spans 13 amino acids. The germline V gene has CDR1 SGHTA and CDR2 FQGNSA. The V gene end was trimmed by 6 bases and the J gene end by 1 base; junction bases not matched to a gene: 1. The CDR3 is CASSRGRTDTQYF. The CDR3, as DNA: TGTGCCAGCAGTAGGGGGCGCACAGATACGCAGTATTTT.

Only a few counts were recorded for this clone. The chain uses TRBV11-2 and TRBJ2-7, with TRBD2 matching over 8 bases. Germline CDR1 reads SGHAT; CDR2 reads FQNNGV. The trim removed 1 base at V and 0 bases at J, leaving 2 bases unmatched. The CDR3 is made up of 15 amino acids. In DNA, the CDR3 is TGTGCCAGCAGCTTAGGAGCGGGGGCCTCCTACGAGCAGTACTTC. It specifies CASSLGAGASYEQYF.

The chain uses TRBV6-6 and TRBJ1-2; D gene unclear. The V gene's germline CDR1 is MNHNY and CDR2 SVGAGI (reference sequence). The V end was cut by 4 bases, the J end by 4 bases, with 13 bases between. This CDR3 region has 14 residues. CDR3 sequence (DNA): TGTGCCAGCAGTTCAAACAATCGGGGCTATGGCTACACCTTC. Its protein is CASSSNNRGYGYTF.

The V and J genes are TRBV3-1 (or the pseudogene TRBV3-2) and TRBJ1-2; possible D gene TRBD1, 6 bases. The V end lost 2 bases, the J end lost 6 bases, and 19 bases lay between the germline ends. The CDR3 loop spans 16 amino acids. Germline V gives CDR1 LGHDT, CDR2 YNNKEL (reference sequence). The chain's CDR3 is CASSQIPGGRTNGYTF. DNA of the CDR3: TGTGCCAGCAGCCAAATACCGGGGGGGCGGACTAATGGCTACACCTTC.

The V call is TRBV3-1 (or the pseudogene TRBV3-2), the J call TRBJ2-5, with a possible D match to TRBD2 (6 bases). Trimming took off 8 bases at V and 5 bases at J, with 15 bases between the two ends. The CDR3 extends over 13 amino acids. The germline V gene encodes CDR1 LGHDT and CDR2 YNNKEL (reference sequence). The CDR3 spells CASQRAGSETQYF. In DNA, the CDR3 is TGTGCCAGCCAAAGGGCGGGGTCGGAGACCCAGTACTTC.

The V gene is TRBV7-2, the J gene TRBJ1-1; 7 bases line up with TRBD1. With V trimmed by 5 bases and J by 1 base, 10 bases remained unmatched. The CDR3 is 16 residues long. Germline CDR1 reads SGHTA; CDR2 reads FQGNSA. The CDR3 nucleotides are TGTGCCAGCAGCCGTACCGAGGGACAGTGGAACACTGAAGCTTTCTTT. Amino acids: CASSRTEGQWNTEAFF. Full variable domain (rest looked up from reference TRBV7-2 and TRBJ1-1): GAGVSQSPSNKVTEKGKDVELRCDPISGHTALYWYRQSLGQGLEFLIYFQGNSAPDKSGLPSDRFSAERTGGSVSTLTIQRTQQEDSAVYLCASSRTEGQWNTEAFFGQGTRLTVV.

This rearrangement joins TRBV14 to TRBJ2-1; TRBD1 matches at 7 bases. Germline V lookup: CDR1 SGHDN, CDR2 FVKESK. With V trimmed by 0 bases and J by 10 bases, 15 bases remained unmatched. The CDR3 covers 17 residues. The CDR3, as DNA: TGTGCCAGCAGCCAAGAGGAGTGGGGACAGCTAAATTTAGAGCAGTTCTTC. It specifies CASSQEEWGQLNLEQFF.

This clone has only a few counts. J is TRBJ1-2 and V is TRBV28; 7 positions match TRBD1. CDR3 size: 14 residues. Germline CDR1 reads MDHEN; CDR2 reads SYDVKM. V shed 5 bases, J shed 4 bases, and the junction held 7 bases outside the gene matches. Written as DNA, the CDR3 is TGTGCCAGCAGTCAACCCGACAGGGTCTATGGCTACACCTTC. Its protein product is CASSQPDRVYGYTF.

The chain uses TRBV5-1 and TRBJ2-5; D is unresolved. V dropped 2 bases and J dropped 4 bases, with 6 bases sitting between them. This CDR3 is built from 12 residues. Per the germline V gene, CDR1 is SGHRS and CDR2 is YFSETQ. DNA for the CDR3: TGCGCCAGCAGCTTCGAGGCAGAGACCCAGTACTTC. Amino acids: CASSFEAETQYF.

The rearrangement joins TRBV28 to TRBJ1-1; no reliable D call. Trimming took off 5 bases at V and 1 base at J, with 11 bases between the two ends. Germline V lookup: CDR1 MDHEN, CDR2 SYDVKM. The CDR3 totals 14 residues. CDR3 loop: CASSPIERNTEAFF. The CDR3 DNA reads as TGTGCCAGCAGTCCTATAGAGAGGAACACTGAAGCTTTCTTT.

As DNA, the CDR3 is TGTGCCAGCAGCACTCCCAGGCAAATGAACACTGAAGCTTTCTTT. This sequence encodes CASSTPRQMNTEAFF. The chain employs TRBV7-2 and TRBJ1-1; D gene uncertain. V lost 5 bases and J lost 0, with 13 bases in between. The CDR3 has 15 amino acids. CDR1 SGHTA and CDR2 FQGNSA come from the germline V gene.

This clone was counted a single time. This chain links TRBV6-5 with TRBJ2-7; no firm D call. Germline V gene sequence: CDR1 MNHEY, CDR2 SVGAGI. The CDR3 sequence is 14 residues long. Trimming stripped 6 bases from V and 0 bases from J, with 12 bases between. CDR3 region: CASSPARSSYEQYF. As DNA, the CDR3 is TGTGCCAGCAGCCCCGCGAGGAGCTCCTACGAGCAGTACTTC.

This chain uses TRBV6-1 with TRBJ2-7; 7 positions agree with TRBD2. CDR1 is MNHNS, CDR2 SASEGT, per germline. This CDR3 is 16 amino acids long. The trim removed 4 bases at V and 3 bases at J, leaving 12 bases unmatched. The CDR3 coding sequence is TGTGCCAGCAGTGCCCCCCAGCGGGGCAGCGGCTACGAGCAGTACTTC. Translation gives CASSAPQRGSGYEQYF.

The rearrangement uses TRBV29-1 and TRBJ1-1; D call uncertain. V was pared by 7 bases and J by 4 bases, with 7 bases between. Germline V gene data show CDR1 as SQVTM and CDR2 as ANQGSEA. This CDR3 comprises 10 residues. CDR3 region: CSGAGTEAFF. The CDR3 DNA reads TGCAGCGGGGCGGGCACTGAAGCTTTCTTT.

This chain joins TRBV11-3 and TRBJ2-1; 15 positions agree with TRBD2. Looked up from germline, CDR1 is SGHNT and CDR2 is YENEEA. Trimming removed 1 base from V and 4 bases from J; junction bases left unmatched: 5. This CDR3 contains 18 residues. The CDR3, as DNA: TGTGCCAGCAGCTTAGGGACTAGCGGGGGGGCACGATACAATGAGCAGTTCTTC. Protein sequence: CASSLGTSGGARYNEQFF.

This clone was found once. The rearrangement joins TRBV5-1 to TRBJ1-6; TRBD1 agrees at 7 bases. Germline loops: CDR1 SGHRS, CDR2 YFSETQ. J gave up 8 bases and V 6 bases, and 8 bases lay outside the gene matches. The CDR3 totals 14 residues. The CDR3 protein is CASKQGPVDSPLHF. DNA of the CDR3: TGCGCCAGCAAACAGGGGCCGGTTGATTCACCCCTCCACTTT. Based on the CDR3 plus reference TRBV5-1 and TRBJ1-6, the full variable domain is KAGVTQTPRYLIKTRGQQVTLSCSPISGHRSVSWYQQTPGQGLQFLFEYFSETQRNKGNFPGRFSGRQFSNSRSEMNVSTLELGDSALYLCASKQGPVDSPLHFGNGTRLTVT.

This clone was counted only a few times. The V call is TRBV4-3, the J call TRBJ1-4, with D uncertain. The V end lost 2 bases, the J end lost 6 bases, and 13 bases lay between the germline ends. This CDR3 has 15 amino acids. Germline V lookup: CDR1 LGHNA, CDR2 YSLEER. The CDR3 DNA sequence: TGCGCCAGCAGCCAACTCCGAGCAGAGGATGAAAAACTGTTTTTT. Encoded protein: CASSQLRAEDEKLFF.

The V call is TRBV9, the J call TRBJ1-1, with 10 bases fitting TRBD1. This CDR3 comprises 16 residues. CDR1 SGDLS and CDR2 YYNGEE come from the germline V gene. Germline trimming cut 3 bases from V and 0 bases from J; bases unmatched to any gene: 5. The CDR3 region is CASSDGTGEVNTEAFF. DNA for the CDR3: TGTGCCAGCAGCGACGGGACAGGGGAGGTGAACACTGAAGCTTTCTTT. Full variable domain (rest looked up from reference TRBV9 and TRBJ1-1): DSGVTQTPKHLITATGQRVTLRCSPRSGDLSVYWYQQSLDQGLQFLIQYYNGEERAKGNILERFSAQQFPDLHSELNLSSLELGDSALYFCASSDGTGEVNTEAFFGQGTRLTVV.